This T cell receptor (beta chain) stems from a study of regulatory T cells in long-lasting Graves disease. The time point: newly diagnosed GD, antithyroid drugs for less than 3 months. The authors made the TCR library using RNA they extracted from PBMCs. Assembly of TCR beta libraries relied on iRepertoire HTBI primers together with Arm-PCR of CDR3 regions. TCRdb passed the multiplex PCR reads through MiXCR, listing each CDR3 protein once. The table has roughly 430,000 distinct CDR3 sequences, about a sixth seen once; the top ten hold roughly a tenth. This clonotype was observed at least ten times. The germline gives CDR1 SGHTA, CDR2 FQGNSA. This CDR3 region has 17 residues. The ends lost 5 bases at V and 0 bases at J; junction bases unmatched: 7. These data also featured in a second study, about T cells in Graves' hyperthyroidism and ophthalmopathy.

Specimen: peripheral blood mononuclear cells (PBMCs), collected at new diagnosis, from a patient treated with antithyroid drugs. This clonotype originated in a woman aged 25 to 39 with Graves disease. This chain connects TRBV7-2 to TRBJ2-1; 10 nucleotides line up with TRBD2. CDR3 sequence reads: CASSPPRTSGSYNEQFF. CDR3 in DNA: TGTGCCAGCAGCCCACCTCGGACTAGCGGCTCCTACAATGAGCAGTTCTTC. Looking up the rest from reference TRBV7-2 and TRBJ2-1 gives the full variable domain: GAGVSQSPSNKVTEKGKDVELRCDPISGHTALYWYRQSLGQGLEFLIYFQGNSAPDKSGLPSDRFSAERTGGSVSTLTIQRTQQEDSAVYLCASSPPRTSGSYNEQFFGPGTRLTVL.